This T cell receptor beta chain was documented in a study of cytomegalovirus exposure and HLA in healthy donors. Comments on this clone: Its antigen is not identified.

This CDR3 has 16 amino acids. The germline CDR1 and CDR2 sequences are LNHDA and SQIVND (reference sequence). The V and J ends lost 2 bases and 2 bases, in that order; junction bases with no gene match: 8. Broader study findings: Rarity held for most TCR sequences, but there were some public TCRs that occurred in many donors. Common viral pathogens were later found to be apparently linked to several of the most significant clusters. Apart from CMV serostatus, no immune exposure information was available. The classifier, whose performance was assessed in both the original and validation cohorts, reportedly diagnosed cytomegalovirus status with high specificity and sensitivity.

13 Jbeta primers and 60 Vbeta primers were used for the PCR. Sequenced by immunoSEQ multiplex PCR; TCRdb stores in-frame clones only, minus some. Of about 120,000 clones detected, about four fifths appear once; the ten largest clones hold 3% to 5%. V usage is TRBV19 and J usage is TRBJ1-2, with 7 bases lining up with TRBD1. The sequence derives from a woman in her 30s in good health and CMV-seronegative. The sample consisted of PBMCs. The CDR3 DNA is TGTGCCAGTAGTATATATGGAGACAGGGTAAACTATGGCTACACCTTC. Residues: CASSIYGDRVNYGYTF.